Detailed here is one TCR beta chain. The V gene lost 3 bases and the J gene lost 7 bases, with 15 bases spanning the gap. Germline CDR1 is KGHDR and CDR2 is SFDVKD. The CDR3 is made up of 14 amino acids. Repertoires were generated with immunoSEQ multiplex PCR, while TCRdb's copy carries only in-frame clones and drops some. This table holds about 130,000 clones, around 86% found once. This specimen belongs to a study of blood T cell repertoires in COVID-19. The chain couples TRBV24-1 to TRBJ2-7; D is unclear. The sequence derives from a man aged 25 to 45 who had recovered from COVID-19. The source material was PBMCs or T cells enriched from blood (not recorded which). This CDR3 reads CATSDPAQPGEQYF. The CDR3 region has the DNA TGTGCCACCAGTGATCCGGCCCAACCAGGAGAGCAGTACTTC.